The text below deals with one T cell receptor beta chain. With 60 Vbeta and 13 Jbeta primers, the PCR was carried out. Clones were sequenced by immunoSEQ multiplex PCR, and TCRdb holds only the in-frame ones, with some missing. The table records around 150,000 clones, roughly 72% of them present only once. The sample originates from a study of cytomegalovirus exposure and HLA in healthy donors. Germline V gene data show CDR1 as LNHDA and CDR2 as SQIVND (reference sequence). This CDR3 spans 15 amino acids. V lost 3 bases, J lost 5 bases, and 16 bases lay in between. This receptor was obtained from a woman aged 35 to 49 in good health and CMV-seronegative. The sample taken for sequencing was PBMCs. The chain joins TRBV19 to TRBJ1-2; D is possibly TRBD1 (5 bases). The CDR3 sequence: CASSMEAGGAYGYTF. CDR3 DNA sequence: TGTGCCAGTAGTATGGAGGCAGGCGGGGCGTATGGCTACACCTTC.